This T cell receptor beta chain was sequenced for a study of early T cells in non-severe SARS-CoV-2 infection. About this clonotype itself: Its specificity is unknown. This sequence may be a read error, since a much larger clone differs from it by one base.

Overall study findings and caveats: The study's VDJdb matching favored anti-spike CD8 responses and missed private and CD4 specificities.

TCRdb analysed the 5' RACE reads with MiXCR anew, one entry per CDR3 protein. Here the sample spans 62,000 or so distinct CDR3 sequences, approximately 9.3% being singletons. The CDR3 sequence is 15 residues long. Germline V lookup: CDR1 SGHKS, CDR2 YYEKEE (reference sequence). The sequencing sample was made of whole blood. This TCR was sampled from an adult who was a healthcare worker with PCR-confirmed SARS-CoV-2 infection or an uninfected control (not recorded which). The chain carries TRBV5-5 and TRBJ1-4; 7 positions match TRBD1. CDR3 nucleotide sequence: TGTGCCGGCAGCCAACAGGGGAACATTAATGAAAAACTGTTTTTT. Translating it yields CAGSQQGNINEKLFF.